This is a list of T cell receptor beta chains from one sample in a study. TCRdb used MiXCR to reprocess the 5' RACE reads, holding one entry per CDR3 protein. The sample shows roughly 52,000 distinct CDR3 sequences, about 15% of them seen only once. Sample: naive CD4+ T cells sorted from blood. Source of these receptors: a female donor with breast cancer. CDR3s include the opening cysteine and the closing phenylalanine or tryptophan. The order of the fields is D gene, clone size, V gene, J gene, CDR3 protein, CDR3 DNA. D genes are given only for firm matches. Size values are once, few and many counts, or a class for expanded clones, and some rows have none.

TRBD1	few	TRBV20-1	TRBJ1-5	CSAIQPSRDRVNQPQHF	TGCAGTGCTATTCAACCGTCTCGGGACAGAGTGAATCAGCCCCAGCATTTT
-	-	TRBV3-1	TRBJ1-1	CASGTRNTEAFF	TGTGCCAGCGGTACAAGGAACACTGAAGCTTTCTTT
-	few	TRBV20-1	TRBJ1-1	CSASPGSRGTEAFF	TGCAGTGCTAGTCCGGGGTCGCGTGGGACTGAAGCTTTCTTT
TRBD1	-	TRBV30	TRBJ2-5	CAWSSGQGGQETQYF	TGTGCCTGGAGTTCGGGACAGGGGGGTCAAGAGACCCAGTACTTC
TRBD2	many	TRBV6-1	TRBJ2-2	CASQLTGGDTGELFF	TGTGCCAGCCAGTTAACGGGAGGGGACACCGGGGAGCTGTTTTTT
-	many	TRBV5-1	TRBJ2-7	CASSETGLLYEQYF	TGCGCCAGCAGCGAGACAGGCCTTCTCTACGAGCAGTACTTC
-	-	TRBV12-3/TRBV12-4	TRBJ1-5	CASSSWQTNRPQHF	TGTGCCAGCAGTTCATGGCAAACGAATCGGCCCCAGCATTTT
TRBD1	few	TRBV24-1	TRBJ2-1	CATSGGTGDWVYRNEQFF	TGTGCCACCAGTGGTGGGACAGGGGATTGGGTATACAGGAATGAGCAGTTCTTC
-	few	TRBV7-3	TRBJ2-3	CASSPPRGTQYF	TGTGCCAGCAGCCCGCCGCGGGGTACGCAGTATTTT
TRBD2	many	TRBV29-1	TRBJ2-3	CSVFRPAGGRDTQYF	TGCAGCGTCTTTCGACCTGCGGGGGGGAGAGATACGCAGTATTTT
-	few	TRBV12-3/TRBV12-4	TRBJ2-7	CASSLQGRQYEQYF	TGTGCCAGCAGTCTACAGGGGAGGCAGTACGAGCAGTACTTC
TRBD1	few	TRBV2	TRBJ2-7	CASSDRGHEQYF	TGTGCCAGTTCGGACAGGGGCCACGAGCAGTACTTC
-	-	TRBV7-9	TRBJ2-3	CASSPRTGTLDTQYF	TGTGCCAGCAGCCCCCGCACCGGTACCCTCGATACGCAGTATTTT
-	many	TRBV12-3/TRBV12-4	TRBJ2-6	CASSFGANVLTF	TGTGCCAGCAGTTTTGGGGCCAACGTCCTGACTTTC
-	-	TRBV28	TRBJ1-2	CASSFARQQGYTF	TGTGCCAGCAGTTTCGCTCGGCAGCAGGGCTACACCTTC
TRBD1	-	TRBV15	TRBJ1-4	CATSFGTATDEKLFF	TGTGCCACCAGCTTTGGGACAGCCACAGATGAAAAACTGTTTTTT
-	-	TRBV6-5	TRBJ1-4	CASSPLVGRITGELFF	TGTGCCAGCAGCCCCCTAGTAGGGAGAATTACTGGGGAACTGTTTTTT